One TCR beta chain is described in this entry. This clonotype appeared a few times. The antigen it recognizes is unknown. Within one base of it there is no much larger clone, and no base qualities were kept. The data stem from a study of CD8 T cells in Susac syndrome (dated by TCRdb to the late 2010s). General notes on the study: Whether CD8+ T cell activation and differentiation in Susac syndrome was antigen driven was tested using repertoire sequencing. The study compared CD8+ T cell repertoire clonality among 12 healthy donors, about 14 Susac syndrome patients and around 16 multiple sclerosis patients. What the authors observed across the whole study: The number of individuals in the TCR sequencing and HLA analysis was acknowledged as relatively small.

RNA was extracted with the RNeasy kit and roughly 0.45 to 1 ug was reverse transcribed using random hexamers. The immunoSEQ multiplex PCR assay, covering 54 Vbeta and 13 Jbeta segments, was used to amplify TCR beta CDR3 regions. To correct PCR amplification bias, a synthetic template baseline was used for both primer optimization and computational correction. In the source study's methods: Only productive sequences were kept, with reads annotated to V, D and J genes according to IMGT and analyzed in immunoSEQ Analyzer. Clonality was calculated as one minus the Shannon entropy normalized by log2 of the number of productive unique sequences. For each patient and control, public and private clones were evaluated among the 100 most prevalent clones. A clone was defined as Susac-specific if it was absent from the healthy and MS cohorts, from roughly 1,000 published viral clones and from other ImmuneACCESS disease sequences. The raw public data were reprocessed by TCRdb itself: fastp quality trimming at Q25, MiXCR clonotype calling, in-frame beta chains only. Each entry is one CDR3 protein sequence, shown with its most common DNA and genes. The V and J calls reflect TCRdb's pipeline rather than the authors' work. The sample table records about 90,000 distinct CDR3 sequences; 80% to 95% of these occur just once. The ten top clones hold 0.3% to 0.4% of the sample.

Peripheral blood CD8+ and CD4+ T cells from healthy donors, Susac syndrome patients and multiple sclerosis patients were profiled by high-throughput TCR beta sequencing. The healthy donors served as controls matched for age and sex. Bulk CD8+ and CD4+ T cells were purified magnetically by negative isolation, whereas CD8+ TEMRA cells were enriched by FACS. Blood was drawn into EDTA tubes, processed within 24 hours, and PBMCs were isolated by density gradient centrifugation. PBMCs intended for TCR sequencing were cryopreserved in liquid nitrogen and thawed later in a water bath at 37 degrees C. A purity of at least 90% was achieved for sorted or isolated CD4+, CD8+ and CD8+ TEMRA cells. Including the terminal cysteine and phenylalanine, the CDR3 comprises 11 residues. Only the CDR3 part of the read is kept: 33 bases, read in frame from the first base. Between the V and J ends, shortened by 5 bases and 5 bases respectively, the junction contains 7 bases. Per the germline V gene (reference sequence), SEHNR is the CDR1 and FQNEAQ is the CDR2.

The chain couples TRBV7-9 to TRBJ2-7, with the D segment identity uncertain. The clonotype was recovered from a human donor in good health. Sequenced input: CD8+ T cells from PBMCs. The CDR3 here reads CASSPSNEQYF. The sequence in DNA is TGTGCCAGCAGCCCTAGTAACGAGCAGTACTTC.